Shown below are 24 T cell receptor beta chains from a single sample sequenced in a study of response to subunit inactivated influenza vaccine. TCRdb re-called the RT-PCR reads through MiXCR, storing one row per CDR3 protein. The sample includes about 780,000 distinct CDR3 sequences, approximately 18% of them seen just once. Specimen: PBMCs from blood, collected 4 to 6 days after vaccination. The receptors stem from a man between 50 and 59 years old who received an inactivated influenza vaccine.

The V gene is TRBV11-2, the J gene TRBJ2-1, with D perhaps TRBD2 (6 bases). The germline gives CDR1 SGHAT, CDR2 FQNNGV. The CDR3 is made up of 16 amino acids. Trimming removed 2 bases at V and 2 bases at J, with 13 bases between. In DNA, the CDR3 is TGTGCCAGCAGCTTACCATGGCGGGGAGCCTACAATGAGCAGTTCTTC. It codes for CASSLPWRGAYNEQFF.

This chain joins TRBV7-9 and TRBJ1-2, with D perhaps TRBD1 (6 bases). Germline values: CDR1 SEHNR, CDR2 FQNEAQ (reference sequence). The CDR3 loop spans 15 amino acids. V was pared by 6 bases and J by 1 base, with 15 bases between. DNA of the CDR3: TGTGCCAGCAGTTCCCAGGGGCGAAGTAACTATGGCTACACCTTC. Translation gives CASSSQGRSNYGYTF.

In its sample, this clonotype was seen many times. The chain combines TRBV4-2 with TRBJ2-5, with TRBD1 as a possible D gene (6 bases). CDR3 length: 15 amino acids. Germline V lookup: CDR1 LGHNA, CDR2 YNFKEQ. Trimming removed 3 bases from V and 5 bases from J, with 16 bases in between. The chain's CDR3 is CASSQESGRGETQYF. The CDR3 nucleotides are TGTGCCAGCAGCCAGGAAAGCGGCAGGGGTGAGACCCAGTACTTC.

This clonotype has just a few counts. CDR3 protein: CASSVEFDTQYF. CDR3 nucleotides: TGTGCCAGCAGCGTAGAATTCGATACGCAGTATTTT. This chain uses TRBV7-9 with TRBJ2-3; D ambiguous. The CDR3 has 12 residues. Germline CDR1 reads SEHNR; CDR2 reads FQNEAQ (reference sequence). V was pared by 5 bases and J by 6 bases, with 9 bases between.

This clonotype occurred a few times. The CDR3 reads CASSQDSNRISGNTIYF. The CDR3 DNA reads as TGCGCCAGCAGCCAAGATTCCAACAGGATCTCTGGAAACACCATATATTTT. The J gene is TRBJ1-3, the V gene TRBV4-1; tentatively, D is TRBD1 (5 bases). The CDR3 covers 17 residues. Germline lookup yields CDR1 MGHRA and CDR2 YSYEKL. Trimming shortened V by 0 bases and J by 0 bases, and 12 bases separated the two germline ends.

There are a few counts of this clonotype. The chain couples TRBV6-5 to TRBJ2-3; perhaps TRBD1 as D (6 bases). Germline V CDR1 and CDR2: MNHEY, SVGAGI. V dropped 4 bases and J dropped 0 bases, with 14 bases sitting between them. CDR3 size: 16 residues. The CDR3 reads CASSSKTGPSTDTQYF. The CDR3 nucleotides are TGTGCCAGCAGTTCAAAAACAGGGCCTAGCACAGATACGCAGTATTTT.

In its sample, this clonotype was seen a few times. The J gene is TRBJ2-6, the V gene TRBV7-2, with 9 bases that match TRBD1. Looked up from germline, CDR1 is SGHTA and CDR2 is FQGNSA. The V segment lost 1 base and the J segment 4 bases; nucleotides outside the gene matches: 2. This CDR3 is built from 16 residues. In DNA form, the CDR3 reads TGTGCCAGCAGCTTAGGACAGGGGGTAGGGGCCAACGTCCTGACTTTC. It encodes CASSLGQGVGANVLTF.

This clonotype was observed a few times. This chain links TRBV15 with TRBJ2-3, with 10 bases lining up with TRBD2. The CDR3 is 17 residues long. In germline, CDR1 is LNHNV, CDR2 YYDKDF (reference sequence). The ends lost 0 bases at V and 0 bases at J; junction bases unmatched: 3. This CDR3 reads CATSRDQTSGSTDTQYF. The CDR3 DNA reads as TGTGCCACCAGCAGAGATCAGACTAGCGGGAGCACAGATACGCAGTATTTT. The full variable domain, with the rest looked up from reference TRBV15 and TRBJ2-3, is DAMVIQNPRYQVTQFGKPVTLSCSQTLNHNVMYWYQQKSSQAPKLLFHYYDKDFNNEADTPDNFQSRRPNTSFCFLDIRSPGLGDTAMYLCATSRDQTSGSTDTQYFGPGTRLTVL.

This sequence joins TRBV7-2 and TRBJ2-7; D is possibly TRBD1 (6 bases). V was clipped by 9 bases and J by 3 bases, with 18 bases between them. Germline values: CDR1 SGHTA, CDR2 FQGNSA. The CDR3 is 14 residues long. CDR3 nucleotide sequence: TGTGCCAGAAGCAAAAACAGGGACCACTACGAGCAGTACTTC. This translates into CARSKNRDHYEQYF.

This clonotype was picked up one time. The gene calls are TRBV7-6 and TRBJ2-7, with D perhaps TRBD1 (6 bases). Germline CDR1 and CDR2: SGHVS and FNYEAQ. CDR3 size: 15 residues. V shed 1 base and J shed 3 bases, with 13 bases lying between them. The CDR3 reads CASSLEQGVGYEQYF. CDR3 coding DNA: TGTGCCAGCAGCTTAGAACAGGGCGTCGGCTACGAGCAGTACTTC.

This clonotype was counted a few times. The chain employs TRBV4-2 and TRBJ2-2, with 9 bases aligning to TRBD1. After removal of 1 base from V and 6 bases from J, the junction contained 6 bases not matched to a gene. The CDR3 spans 16 residues. Per the germline V gene, CDR1 is LGHNA and CDR2 is YNFKEQ. CDR3 amino acids: CASSQVGTGSAGELFF. Here the CDR3 DNA reads TGTGCCAGCAGCCAAGTGGGGACAGGGTCCGCCGGGGAGCTGTTTTTT.

The chain uses TRBV6-2 or TRBV6-3 and TRBJ2-5, with TRBD1 as a possible D gene (5 bases). The CDR3 contains 14 residues. Trimming removed 7 bases from V and 4 bases from J, with 16 bases in between. Looked up from germline, CDR1 is MNHEY and CDR2 is SVGEGT. CDR3 DNA sequence: TGTGCCAGCATAGGAAGTGGGGCAGGAGAGACCCAGTACTTC. Translated: CASIGSGAGETQYF.

This clonotype was recorded at least ten times. V is TRBV2 and J is TRBJ2-2, with 7 bases fitting TRBD2. Germline values: CDR1 SNHLY, CDR2 FYNNEI. V gave up 4 bases and J gave up 8 bases; unmatched junction bases: 4. This CDR3 comprises 13 residues. CDR3 protein: CASSGEGPGELFF. Written as DNA, the CDR3 is TGTGCCAGCAGTGGGGAGGGCCCGGGGGAGCTGTTTTTT.

This clonotype has more than one count but fewer than ten. The V gene is TRBV29-1, the J gene TRBJ2-7; perhaps TRBD1 as D (5 bases). Deletions cut 5 bases from V and 1 base from J, with 18 bases between. Looked up from germline, CDR1 is SQVTM and CDR2 is ANQGSEA. This CDR3 contains 15 residues. The CDR3 coding sequence is TGCAGCGTTAAGTATCCCAGGGCAACTTCCTACGAGCAGTACTTC. Protein: CSVKYPRATSYEQYF.

In this sample, this clonotype turned up a few times. The V gene is TRBV6-1, the J gene TRBJ1-4, with 7 bases lining up with TRBD1. Germline lookup yields CDR1 MNHNS and CDR2 SASEGT. V was clipped by 7 bases and J by 0 bases; unmatched bases: 5. The CDR3 is 15 residues long. CDR3 protein: CASNVDRATNEKLFF. The CDR3 DNA reads TGTGCCAGCAACGTCGACAGGGCAACTAATGAAAAACTGTTTTTT.

This clonotype was counted between two and nine times. V is TRBV10-3 and J is TRBJ1-1; D perhaps matches TRBD1 (6 bases). Per the germline V gene, CDR1 is ENHRY and CDR2 is SYGVKD. The CDR3 length is 13 residues. Trimming removed 6 bases at V and 4 bases at J, with 12 bases between. The CDR3 reads CAIRNTGSTEAFF. CDR3 DNA: TGTGCCATCAGAAACACAGGGAGCACTGAAGCTTTCTTT.

In its sample, this clonotype was seen a few times. The genes are TRBV6-2 or TRBV6-3 and TRBJ1-1; 8 bases fit TRBD1. CDR1 MNHEY and CDR2 SVGEGT come from the germline V gene. Unmatched junction bases numbered 12, after V lost 6 bases and J lost 0 bases. The CDR3 loop spans 17 amino acids. The CDR3 loop reads CASRTTGVRSLNTEAFF. The CDR3 DNA follows: TGTGCCAGCAGGACGACAGGGGTCAGGAGTTTGAACACTGAAGCTTTCTTT.

The gene calls are TRBV9 and TRBJ2-2; 7 bases map to TRBD1. The V gene's germline CDR1 is SGDLS and CDR2 YYNGEE. This CDR3 region has 15 residues. Germline trimming cut 2 bases from V and 6 bases from J; bases unmatched to any gene: 7. The chain's CDR3 is CASSVTGQLAGELFF. DNA for the CDR3: TGTGCCAGCAGCGTTACGGGACAGCTAGCCGGGGAGCTGTTTTTT.

This clonotype was observed a handful of times. The V and J genes are TRBV20-1 and TRBJ2-3; 10 bases are a match to TRBD2. The germline CDR1 and CDR2 sequences are DFQATT and SNEGSKA (reference sequence). The CDR3 is 16 residues long. J was trimmed by 1 base and V by 1 base; bases with no gene match: 5. CDR3 DNA sequence: TGCAGTGCTAGAGTGGGGACTAGCGCAGGCACAGATACGCAGTATTTT. Protein product: CSARVGTSAGTDTQYF.

The gene calls are TRBV24-1 and TRBJ1-1; D gene unclear. The CDR3 sequence is 13 residues long. CDR1 is KGHDR, CDR2 SFDVKD, per germline. V was clipped by 6 bases and J by 3 bases, with 10 bases between them. CDR3 residues: CATSKSQDTEAFF. CDR3 sequence (DNA): TGTGCCACCAGTAAATCACAAGACACTGAAGCTTTCTTT.

This clonotype has more than one count but fewer than ten. V usage is TRBV12-3 or TRBV12-4 and J usage is TRBJ2-7; 7 bases agree with TRBD1. The CDR3 extends over 15 amino acids. Trimming removed 3 bases from V and 0 bases from J; junction bases left unmatched: 5. The CDR3 region has the DNA TGTGCCAGCAGTTTGGGACAGTCTCGCTCCTACGAGCAGTACTTC. The encoded protein is CASSLGQSRSYEQYF.

This chain connects TRBV29-1 to TRBJ2-7; D possibly uses TRBD1 or TRBD2 (6 bases each). With 5 bases removed from V and 0 bases from J, the gap between germline ends came to 14 bases. Germline loops: CDR1 SQVTM, CDR2 ANQGSEA. The CDR3 length is 14 residues. CDR3 DNA sequence: TGCAGCGTTTCGAAAGGGGGGCTCTCCTACGAGCAGTACTTC. It specifies CSVSKGGLSYEQYF.

This clonotype turned up a few times. One junction end disagrees with the germline gene, perhaps due to a read error. This chain links TRBV7-7 with TRBJ2-5; TRBD2 agrees at 8 bases. This CDR3 has 15 residues. Germline loops: CDR1 SSHAT, CDR2 FNYEAQ (reference sequence). CDR3: CASSPTSALQETQYF. The CDR3 region has the DNA TGTGCTAGCAGCCCGACTAGCGCCCTACAAGAGACCCAGTACTTC.

The V gene is TRBV4-1, the J gene TRBJ2-7; tentative D call: TRBD1 (5 bases). V lost 4 bases and J 2 bases, leaving 15 bases between the germline ends. Looked up from germline, CDR1 is MGHRA and CDR2 is YSYEKL. CDR3 length equals 15 residues. CDR3: CASSPVPTRAYEQYF. DNA of the CDR3: TGCGCCAGCAGCCCCGTCCCTACCAGGGCCTACGAGCAGTACTTC.